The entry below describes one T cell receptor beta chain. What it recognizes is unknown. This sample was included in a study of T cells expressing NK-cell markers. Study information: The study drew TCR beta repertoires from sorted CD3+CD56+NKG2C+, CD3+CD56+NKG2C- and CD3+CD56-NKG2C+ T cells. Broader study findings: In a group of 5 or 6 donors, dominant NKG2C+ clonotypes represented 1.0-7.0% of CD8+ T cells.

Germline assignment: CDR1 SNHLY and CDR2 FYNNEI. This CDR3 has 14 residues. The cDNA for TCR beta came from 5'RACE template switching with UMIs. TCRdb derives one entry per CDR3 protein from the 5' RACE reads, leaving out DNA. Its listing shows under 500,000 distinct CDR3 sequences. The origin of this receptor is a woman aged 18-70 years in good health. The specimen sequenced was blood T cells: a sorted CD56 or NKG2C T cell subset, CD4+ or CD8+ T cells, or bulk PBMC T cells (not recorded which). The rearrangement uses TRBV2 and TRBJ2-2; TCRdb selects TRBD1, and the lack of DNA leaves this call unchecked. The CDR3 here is CASSESLNTGELFF. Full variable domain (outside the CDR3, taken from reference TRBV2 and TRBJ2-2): EPEVTQTPSHQVTQMGQEVILRCVPISNHLYFYWYRQILGQKVEFLVSFYNNEISEKSEIFDDQFSVERPDGSNFTLKIRSTKLEDSAMYFCASSESLNTGELFFGEGSRLTVL.